The T cell receptor (beta chain) described here comes from a study of T cells in Graves' hyperthyroidism and ophthalmopathy. In its sample, this clonotype was seen many times. Between the trimmed V and J ends, which lost 4 bases and 7 bases, there was a span of 17 bases. CDR1 and CDR2 from the germline V gene are ENHRY and SYGVKD. The CDR3 runs to 15 residues. From RNA transcripts, TCR beta CDR3 regions were amplified. The HTBI set primed first-round TCR CDR3 RT-PCR. MiXCR, applied by TCRdb to the multiplex PCR reads, yields one record per CDR3 protein. The sample shows approximately 430,000 distinct CDR3 sequences, approximately 14% of them seen only once. Every diagnosis used clinical symptoms, serum thyroxine and TRAb, thyroid ultrasound and orbital computed tomography.

V gene TRBV10-3 combines with J gene TRBJ2-1; D is perhaps TRBD1 or TRBD2 (6 bases each). Sequencing was done on a sample of blood. The sequence was collected from a man between 18 and 35 years old with Graves' ophthalmopathy. The CDR3 here is CAISGTGLRGNEQFF. The CDR3, as DNA: TGTGCCATCAGTGGAACGGGACTGAGGGGGAATGAGCAGTTCTTC.